A selection of T cell receptor beta chains follows, all from one sample in a study of T cell changes during pregnancy in multiple sclerosis. Sequencing used immunoSEQ multiplex PCR; TCRdb keeps in-frame clones, though not all of them. The sample has around 60,000 clones, approximately 92% seen once. The sample consisted of peripheral blood, taken in the second trimester of pregnancy. The receptors stem from a female donor in good health, enrolled as a control in a pregnancy study. Each CDR3 is given with its conserved first and last residue. The D gene is left open where the match is weak. Rows may omit the clone size; those that give it use once, few, many or a size class.

D gene	CDR3 length	V gene	J gene	clone size	CDR3 DNA	CDR3 protein
TRBD1	15	TRBV27	TRBJ2-6	NA	TGTGCCAGCAATACAGGGGTCCCTGGGGCCAACGTCCTGACTTTC	CASNTGVPGANVLTF
NA	13	TRBV7-9	TRBJ1-2	NA	TGTGCCAGCAGCCTCCAGGATAGCTATGGCTACACCTTC	CASSLQDSYGYTF
TRBD1	16	TRBV2	TRBJ2-7	NA	TGTGCCAGCCCGAGGGAATCGACAGGGCGGTTCTACGAGCAGTACTTC	CASPRESTGRFYEQYF
NA	15	TRBV6-6	TRBJ1-5	few	TGTGCCAGCAGGGGGGCAGGGGATAGCAATCAGCCCCAGCATTTT	CASRGAGDSNQPQHF
NA	14	TRBV6-1	TRBJ2-1	NA	TGTGCCAGCAAGCTGCTGGCGGGGACCGGTGAGCAGTTCTTC	CASKLLAGTGEQFF
NA	13	TRBV2	TRBJ1-6	NA	TGTGCCAGCAGTGAAGGCGGCCAAGTACCCCTCCACTTT	CASSEGGQVPLHF
NA	13	TRBV7-3	TRBJ1-2	NA	TGTGCCAGCAGCTTAAGAGGGGGGGAAGGCTACACCTTC	CASSLRGGEGYTF
NA	18	TRBV13	TRBJ1-2	NA	TGTGCCAGCAGCTCCATTAAGACAGTTACTCTTTTACAAAGTGGCTACACCTTC	CASSSIKTVTLLQSGYTF
TRBD1	13	TRBV6-5	TRBJ1-2	once	TGTGCCAGCAGTTCCCCGACAGGGACACGCTACACCTTC	CASSSPTGTRYTF
TRBD1	14	TRBV7-2	TRBJ2-7	NA	TGTGCCAGCAGCTTGGGACAGGGGGCCTACGAGCAGTACTTC	CASSLGQGAYEQYF
TRBD1	15	TRBV18	TRBJ1-5	NA	TGTGCCAGCTCACCGGCCGGGACAGGCCTTTTTCCCCAGCATTTT	CASSPAGTGLFPQHF
TRBD2	14	TRBV11-3	TRBJ2-1	once	TGTGCCAGCAGCCCCCGACTAGCGGGAGGTGAGCAGTTCTTC	CASSPRLAGGEQFF
TRBD2	19	TRBV14	TRBJ2-3	NA	TGTGCCAGCAGCCAAGATCCCCGGACTAGCGGGGGGAGCACAGATACGCAGTATTTT	CASSQDPRTSGGSTDTQYF
NA	11	TRBV19	TRBJ2-7	NA	TGTGCCAGTAGTAGTCTCTACGAGCAGTACTTC	CASSSLYEQYF
TRBD2	16	TRBV30	TRBJ2-7	NA	TGTGCCTGGAGTGGAGGGACTAGCGGGAGGTTTTACGAGCAGTACTTC	CAWSGGTSGRFYEQYF
NA	14	TRBV10-1	TRBJ2-5	NA	TGCGCCAGTAGCAGCGGACAGTACCAAGAGACCCAGTACTTC	CASSSGQYQETQYF
TRBD2	15	TRBV30	TRBJ2-3	NA	TGTGCCTGGAGCCTTAGCGGGGGGGCTCCAGATACGCAGTATTTT	CAWSLSGGAPDTQYF
TRBD2	13	TRBV25-1	TRBJ2-7	NA	TGTGCCAGCAGTGTGGTTAGCGGGGCAGAGCAGTACTTC	CASSVVSGAEQYF
NA	12	TRBV6-6	TRBJ2-7	NA	TGTGCCAGCAGGACGGGGACCTACGAGCAGTACTTC	CASRTGTYEQYF
NA	14	TRBV6-5	TRBJ1-4	NA	TGTGCCAGCAGTCGGACAGCGAGTAATGAAAAACTGTTTTTT	CASSRTASNEKLFF
TRBD2	15	TRBV5-1	TRBJ2-2	once	TGCGCCAGCAGCTTCCTGGCGGGGGGCTCCGGGGAGCTGTTTTTT	CASSFLAGGSGELFF
NA	14	TRBV18	TRBJ1-1	NA	TGTGCCAGCTCACCAGGGCCCACCAACACTGAAGCTTTCTTT	CASSPGPTNTEAFF
NA	14	TRBV9	TRBJ1-4	few	TGTGCCAGCAGCGTAGATGGCAGGGGCGAAAAACTGTTTTTT	CASSVDGRGEKLFF
TRBD2	14	TRBV30	TRBJ2-1	NA	TGTGCCTGGAAGAGGACTAGCGGTTACAATGAGCAGTTCTTC	CAWKRTSGYNEQFF
NA	13	TRBV9	TRBJ1-1	NA	TGTGCCAGCAGCGTAAGCCGGGATCCTCCGACGACCTTT	CASSVSRDPPTTF
TRBD2	19	TRBV19	TRBJ2-7	NA	TGTGCCAGTAGTATAATCCTCTCCCGGACTAGCGGGGGGTTCTACGAGCAGTACTTC	CASSIILSRTSGGFYEQYF
NA	14	TRBV18	TRBJ1-1	NA	TGTGCCAGCTCACCGGAGGGAGGTAACACTGAAGCTTTCTTT	CASSPEGGNTEAFF
NA	14	TRBV18	TRBJ2-3	NA	TGTGCCAGCTCCTCCGGACTCGACACAGATACGCAGTATTTT	CASSSGLDTDTQYF
NA	14	TRBV5-1	TRBJ2-6	NA	TGCGCCAGCAGCTCAGGGGACGGGGCCAACGTCCTGACTTTC	CASSSGDGANVLTF
NA	13	TRBV30	TRBJ1-2	NA	TGTGCCTGGAGTTTACAGGGTTTCCATGGCTACACCTTC	CAWSLQGFHGYTF
TRBD1	15	TRBV18	TRBJ2-2	NA	TGTGCCAGCTCATCCCGACAGGGCCAGACCGGGGAGCTGTTTTTT	CASSSRQGQTGELFF
NA	12	TRBV6-5	TRBJ1-1	NA	TGTGCCAGCAGCAGGGAGAACACTGAAGCTTTCTTT	CASSRENTEAFF
NA	14	TRBV30	TRBJ1-5	NA	TGTGCCTGGAGTGTGGGGCAGGGGCACCAGCCCCAGCATTTT	CAWSVGQGHQPQHF
NA	17	TRBV7-8	TRBJ2-3	few	TGTGCCAGCAGCTTAGGCCCCGTCGGGAACGTCGCAGATACGCAGTATTTT	CASSLGPVGNVADTQYF
TRBD2	14	TRBV28	TRBJ2-7	NA	TGTGCCAGCAGTTTTTTACTAGCGTTCCACGAGCAGTACTTC	CASSFLLAFHEQYF
TRBD1	15	TRBV6-5	TRBJ2-7	NA	TGTGCCAGCAGTAAAGACAGGGGGCGAAGTGGCGAGCAGTACTTC	CASSKDRGRSGEQYF
TRBD1	13	TRBV5-1	TRBJ2-7	NA	TGCGCCAGCAGCCCGGGACAGTCCTACGAGCAGTACTTC	CASSPGQSYEQYF
NA	14	TRBV27	TRBJ2-1	NA	TGTGCCAGCAGTTTACGGTTCTCGGGCAATGAGCAGTTCTTC	CASSLRFSGNEQFF
TRBD1	14	TRBV19	TRBJ2-7	NA	TGTGCCAGTAGACGTGGGACAGGGCGGGACGAGCAGTACTTC	CASRRGTGRDEQYF
NA	14	TRBV6-1	TRBJ1-2	NA	TGTGCCAGCGGTAAACAGGGCTCGAACTATGGCTACACCTTC	CASGKQGSNYGYTF
TRBD1	12	TRBV29-1	TRBJ1-5	NA	TGCAGCGTTTCGACAGGGGATCAGCCCCAGCATTTT	CSVSTGDQPQHF
NA	12	TRBV30	TRBJ1-4	NA	TGTGCCTGGAGAGGAGAAGGGGGGGGACTGTTTTTT	CAWRGEGGGLFF
TRBD2	14	TRBV6-6	TRBJ2-5	NA	TGTGCCAGCAGTTCGGGACGGGGGGAAGAGACCCAGTACTTC	CASSSGRGEETQYF
TRBD1	15	TRBV5-1	TRBJ2-7	NA	TGCGCCAGCAGCCCCCGGGACAGGGATTCCGGCGAGCAGTACTTC	CASSPRDRDSGEQYF
TRBD2	15	TRBV7-2	TRBJ2-2	NA	TGTGCCAGCAGCTCGTGGACTAGGTCCACCGGGGAGCTGTTTTTT	CASSSWTRSTGELFF
NA	17	TRBV27	TRBJ1-2	NA	TGTGCCAGCAGTCTCCGGGACTTCTGGATAGCTAACTATGGCTACACCTTC	CASSLRDFWIANYGYTF
NA	12	TRBV9	TRBJ2-5	NA	TGTGCCAGCAGCGTGACAGGAGAGACCCAGTACTTC	CASSVTGETQYF
NA	15	TRBV28	TRBJ2-1	NA	TGTGCCAGCAGTCCCGGCGGGACAGTCTACAATGAGCAGTTCTTC	CASSPGGTVYNEQFF
TRBD2	17	TRBV6-1	TRBJ2-1	NA	TGTGCCAGCAGTGTCAATAGCGGGGGGGCGTCCTACAATGAGCAGTTCTTC	CASSVNSGGASYNEQFF
NA	15	TRBV10-3	TRBJ2-7	NA	TGTGCCATCAGTGATGTGAAGCGAGGTCCTTACGAGCAGTACTTC	CAISDVKRGPYEQYF
NA	14	TRBV28	TRBJ1-2	NA	TGTGCCAGCAGTTTCGCTGGGACAAACTATGGCTACACCTTC	CASSFAGTNYGYTF
NA	14	TRBV5-5	TRBJ1-3	few	TGTGCCAGCAGCTTGGTCGGCTCTGGAAACACCATATATTTT	CASSLVGSGNTIYF
TRBD2	15	TRBV14	TRBJ2-1	NA	TGTGCCAGCAGCCCGAGCGGGACTTCCTACAATGAGCAGTTCTTC	CASSPSGTSYNEQFF
TRBD1	15	TRBV6-1	TRBJ1-2	NA	TGTGCCAGCAGTGTGGACAGGTGGTACGGCTATGGCTACACCTTC	CASSVDRWYGYGYTF
NA	15	TRBV27	TRBJ1-5	NA	TGTGCCAGCAGTCGGGGGGGTTATAGCAATCAGCCCCAGCATTTT	CASSRGGYSNQPQHF
TRBD1	15	TRBV18	TRBJ1-4	NA	TGTGCCAGCTCCACCCTCACAGGGGATATGGCAAAACTGTTTTTT	CASSTLTGDMAKLFF
NA	11	TRBV20-1	TRBJ2-7	NA	TGCAGTGCGGCTAGCACCTACGAGCAGTACTTC	CSAASTYEQYF
NA	13	TRBV19	TRBJ1-5	NA	TGTGCCAGTAGTATCGGGGTTTCTCAGCCCCAGCATTTT	CASSIGVSQPQHF
TRBD1	12	TRBV29-1	TRBJ2-7	NA	TGCAGCATCGGGACAGGGGTCCACGAGCAGTACTTC	CSIGTGVHEQYF